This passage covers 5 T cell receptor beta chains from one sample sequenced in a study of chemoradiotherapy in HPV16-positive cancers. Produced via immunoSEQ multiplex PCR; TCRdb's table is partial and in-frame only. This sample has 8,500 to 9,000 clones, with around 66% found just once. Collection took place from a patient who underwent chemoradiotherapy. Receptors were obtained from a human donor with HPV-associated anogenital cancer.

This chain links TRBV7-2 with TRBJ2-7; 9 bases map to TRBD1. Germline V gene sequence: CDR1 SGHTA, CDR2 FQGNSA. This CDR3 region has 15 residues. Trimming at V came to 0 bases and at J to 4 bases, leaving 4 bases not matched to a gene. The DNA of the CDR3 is TGTGCCAGCAGCTTAGCGGGACAGGGTATTTACGAGCAGTACTTC. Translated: CASSLAGQGIYEQYF.

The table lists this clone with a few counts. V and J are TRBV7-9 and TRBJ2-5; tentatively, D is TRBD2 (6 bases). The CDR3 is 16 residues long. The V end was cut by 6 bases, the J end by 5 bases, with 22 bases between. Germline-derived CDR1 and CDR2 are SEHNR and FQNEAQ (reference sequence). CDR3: CASSSQTSYTRETQYF. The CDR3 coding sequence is TGTGCCAGCAGTTCCCAGACTAGTTATACCCGCGAGACCCAGTACTTC.

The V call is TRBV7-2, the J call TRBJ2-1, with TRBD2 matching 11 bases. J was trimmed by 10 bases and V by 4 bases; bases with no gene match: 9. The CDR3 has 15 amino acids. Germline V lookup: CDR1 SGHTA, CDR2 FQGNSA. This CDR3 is CASSSSLAGGREQFF. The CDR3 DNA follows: TGTGCCAGCAGCTCTAGCCTAGCGGGGGGTCGGGAGCAGTTCTTC.

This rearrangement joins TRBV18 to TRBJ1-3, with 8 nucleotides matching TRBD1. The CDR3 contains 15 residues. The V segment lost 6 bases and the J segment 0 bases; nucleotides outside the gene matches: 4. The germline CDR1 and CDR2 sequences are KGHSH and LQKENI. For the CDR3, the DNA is TGTGCCAGCTCGGATGGACAGGGCTCTGGAAACACCATATATTTT. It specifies CASSDGQGSGNTIYF. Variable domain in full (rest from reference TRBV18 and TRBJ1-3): NAGVMQNPRHLVRRRGQEARLRCSPMKGHSHVYWYRQLPEEGLKFMVYLQKENIIDESGMPKERFSAEFPKEGPSILRIQQVVRGDSAAYFCASSDGQGSGNTIYFGEGSWLTVV.

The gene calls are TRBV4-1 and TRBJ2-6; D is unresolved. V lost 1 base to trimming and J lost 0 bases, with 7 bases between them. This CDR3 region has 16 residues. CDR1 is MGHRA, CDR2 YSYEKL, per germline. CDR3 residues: CASSQGVNSGANVLTF. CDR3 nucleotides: TGCGCCAGCAGCCAAGGGGTGAACTCTGGGGCCAACGTCCTGACTTTC.